The TCR beta chain under discussion was sequenced for a study of identifying expanded T cells in peripheral blood. Healthy donors had no documented immune events, such as infections, while sampled. To note about this clone: Its target is not known.

TCRdb's table, derived via immunoSEQ multiplex PCR, lists solely in-frame clones and lacks some. Of approximately 86,000 clones listed, more than 75% are singletons. Study-level findings and limits: Roughly 1.2 clones differed between technical replicates, versus approximately 16 and 19 over time. Approximately two-week clone count variance significantly increased as total template count grew.

Trimming shortened V by 3 bases and J by 0 bases, and 18 bases separated the two germline ends. This CDR3 comprises 17 residues. Germline CDR1 KGHSH, CDR2 LQKENI. Sequencing was carried out using blood. The clonotype comes from a person between 18 and 75 years old in good health. V gene TRBV18 combines with J gene TRBJ2-7; D is unclear. The CDR3: CASSPPPGQVTSYEQYF. The CDR3 nucleotides are TGTGCCAGCTCACCCCCCCCTGGGCAGGTGACCTCCTACGAGCAGTACTTC.